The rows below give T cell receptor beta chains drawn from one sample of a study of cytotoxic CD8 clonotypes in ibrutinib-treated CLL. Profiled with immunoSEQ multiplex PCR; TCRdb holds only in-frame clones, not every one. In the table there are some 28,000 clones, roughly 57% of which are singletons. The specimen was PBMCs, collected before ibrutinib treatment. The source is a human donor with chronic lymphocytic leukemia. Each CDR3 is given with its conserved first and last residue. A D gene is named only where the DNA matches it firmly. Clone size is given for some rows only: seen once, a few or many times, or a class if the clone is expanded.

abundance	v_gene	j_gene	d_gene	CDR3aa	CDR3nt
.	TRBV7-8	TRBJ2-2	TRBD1	CASSNLDRVGGELFF	TGTGCCAGCAGTAACCTCGACAGGGTGGGCGGGGAGCTGTTTTTT
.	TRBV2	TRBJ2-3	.	CASTDRAWSINNSDTQYF	TGTGCCAGCACTGATCGGGCATGGTCTATAAACAACTCAGATACGCAGTATTTT
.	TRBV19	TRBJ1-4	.	CASSIPGANGEKLFF	TGTGCCAGTAGTATCCCGGGGGCCAACGGGGAAAAACTGTTTTTT
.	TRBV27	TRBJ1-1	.	CASSFPEGEAFF	TGTGCCAGCAGTTTCCCCGAGGGTGAAGCTTTCTTT
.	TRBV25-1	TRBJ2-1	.	CASSPDGYNEQFF	TGTGCCAGCAGTCCCGACGGATACAATGAGCAGTTCTTC
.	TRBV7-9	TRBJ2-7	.	CASSSWGSGYTSSYEQYF	TGTGCCAGCAGCTCCTGGGGTAGCGGCTATACTAGCTCCTACGAGCAGTACTTC
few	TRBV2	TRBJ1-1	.	CASSDGTANTEAFF	TGTGCCAGCAGTGACGGAACAGCGAACACTGAAGCTTTCTTT
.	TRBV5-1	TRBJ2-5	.	CASSLAGRGVKETQYF	TGCGCCAGCAGCTTGGCGGGGCGCGGAGTAAAAGAGACCCAGTACTTC
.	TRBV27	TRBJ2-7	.	CASRGTASYEQYF	TGTGCCAGCAGGGGGACTGCCTCCTACGAGCAGTACTTC
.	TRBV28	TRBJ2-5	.	CASSPSRVSKETQYF	TGTGCCAGCAGTCCCTCCCGGGTCTCAAAAGAGACCCAGTACTTC
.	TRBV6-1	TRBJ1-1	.	CASRTGLNTEAFF	TGTGCCAGCAGAACAGGCCTAAACACTGAAGCTTTCTTT
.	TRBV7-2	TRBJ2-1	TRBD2	CASSILAGGQVQFF	TGTGCCAGCAGCATACTAGCGGGGGGCCAGGTGCAGTTCTTC
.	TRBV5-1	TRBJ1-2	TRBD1	CASSPDRGGGYTF	TGCGCCAGCAGCCCGGACAGGGGAGGAGGCTACACCTTC
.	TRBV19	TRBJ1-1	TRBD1	CASSSQQGARTEAFF	TGTGCCAGTAGTAGCCAACAGGGGGCAAGGACTGAAGCTTTCTTT
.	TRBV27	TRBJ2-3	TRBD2	CASSPGLAGTSTDTQYF	TGTGCCAGCAGCCCCGGACTAGCGGGGACTAGCACAGATACGCAGTATTTT
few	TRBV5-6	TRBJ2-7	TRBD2	CASTQAGVLYEQYF	TGTGCCAGCACCCAAGCGGGGGTACTCTACGAGCAGTACTTC
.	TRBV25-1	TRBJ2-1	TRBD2	CASRRGRNNNEQFF	TGTGCCAGCCGCCGCGGGAGGAATAACAATGAGCAGTTCTTC
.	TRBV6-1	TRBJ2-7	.	CASSESSYEQYF	TGTGCCAGCAGTGAATCCTCCTACGAGCAGTACTTC
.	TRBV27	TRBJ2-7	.	CASSFMAGLYEQYF	TGTGCCAGCAGTTTTATGGCAGGGTTGTACGAGCAGTACTTC
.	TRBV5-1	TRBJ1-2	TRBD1	CASSDLQGAEYGYTF	TGCGCCAGCAGCGACTTACAGGGGGCGGAGTATGGCTACACCTTC
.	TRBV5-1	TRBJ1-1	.	CASSQNGGTEAFF	TGCGCCAGCAGCCAAAACGGGGGGACTGAAGCTTTCTTT
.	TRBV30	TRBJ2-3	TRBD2	CAWSVGGDTQYF	TGTGCCTGGAGTGTGGGGGGGGATACGCAGTATTTT
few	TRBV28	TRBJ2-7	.	CASSSWGSRDPYEQYF	TGTGCCAGCAGTTCCTGGGGGTCCCGGGATCCCTACGAGCAGTACTTC
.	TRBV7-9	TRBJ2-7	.	CASSSLDRLVEQYF	TGTGCCAGCAGCTCCCTAGACAGGCTGGTCGAGCAGTACTTC
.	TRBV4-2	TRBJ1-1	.	CASRLREDTEAFF	TGTGCCAGCAGACTCAGGGAGGACACTGAAGCTTTCTTT
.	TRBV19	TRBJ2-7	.	CASSNGRSDEQYF	TGTGCCAGTAGTAACGGCAGGTCCGACGAGCAGTACTTC
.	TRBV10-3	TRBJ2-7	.	CAISDTYEQYF	TGTGCCATCAGTGACACCTACGAGCAGTACTTC
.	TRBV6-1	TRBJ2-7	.	CASSEGPGARGYF	TGTGCCAGCAGTGAGGGGCCCGGGGCCCGGGGGTACTTC
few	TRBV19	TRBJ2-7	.	CASSMNSGYEQYF	TGTGCCAGTAGTATGAATAGCGGCTACGAGCAGTACTTC
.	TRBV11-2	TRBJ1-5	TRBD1	CASSPHTGGDGSSNQPQHF	TGTGCCAGCAGCCCTCACACAGGGGGCGATGGGAGTAGCAATCAGCCCCAGCATTTT
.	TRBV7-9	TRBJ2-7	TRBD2	CASSLFAGAGEQYF	TGTGCCAGCAGCTTATTCGCGGGAGCGGGGGAGCAGTACTTC
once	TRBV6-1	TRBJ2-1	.	CASSENSHNEQFF	TGTGCCAGCAGTGAAAACAGTCACAATGAGCAGTTCTTC